This TCR beta chain appears in the sequencing data of a study of cytomegalovirus exposure and HLA in healthy donors. Study background: Counted in an early data release were about 85 million unique TCRs from HLA-typed donors. The study placed about 86% of its 398 genotyped donors in the Caucasian-associated ancestry cluster.

Germline assignment: CDR1 MDHEN and CDR2 SYDVKM. CDR3 length: 15 amino acids. V was clipped by 4 bases and J by 10 bases; unmatched bases: 15. This clone was seen only once. Primers: 60 Vbeta forward and 13 Jbeta reverse. Libraries were prepared by immunoSEQ multiplex PCR; TCRdb keeps only in-frame clonotypes and omits some of them. Here the sample spans approximately 100,000 clones, less than 80% being singletons. Sequenced material: PBMCs. The J gene is TRBJ2-7, the V gene TRBV28, with 8 bases that match TRBD2. This receptor was taken from a woman aged 40 to 50 in good health and CMV-seronegative. CDR3 nucleotides: TGTGCCAGCAGTTCACGGGGGGGATACCTACGAGGACAGTACTTC. This codes for CASSSRGGYLRGQYF. Together with reference TRBV28 and TRBJ2-7, the CDR3 gives the full variable domain: DVKVTQSSRYLVKRTGEKVFLECVQDMDHENMFWYRQDPGLGLRLIYFSYDVKMKEKGDIPEGYSVSREKKERFSLILESASTNQTSMYLCASSSRGGYLRGQYFGPGTRLTVT.